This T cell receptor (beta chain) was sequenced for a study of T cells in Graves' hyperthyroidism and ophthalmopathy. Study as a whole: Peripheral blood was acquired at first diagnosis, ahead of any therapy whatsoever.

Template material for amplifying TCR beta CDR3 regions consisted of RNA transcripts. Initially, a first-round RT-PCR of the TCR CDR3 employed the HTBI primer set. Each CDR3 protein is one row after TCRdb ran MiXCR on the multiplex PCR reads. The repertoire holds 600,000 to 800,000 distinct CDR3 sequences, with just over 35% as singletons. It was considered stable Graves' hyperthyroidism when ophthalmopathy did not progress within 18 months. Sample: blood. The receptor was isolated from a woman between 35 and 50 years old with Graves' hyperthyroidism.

The CDR3 DNA is TGCAGTGTCGGGGGGGCTGATGGCTACACCTTC. Protein sequence: CSVGGADGYTF. The chain has TRBV20-1 and TRBJ1-2, with D perhaps matching TRBD1 (6 bases). V lost 7 bases and J 6 bases, leaving 12 bases between the germline ends. This CDR3 is 11 amino acids long. Germline-derived CDR1 and CDR2 are DFQATT and SNEGSKA (reference sequence).